This T cell receptor (beta chain) was sequenced for a study of STAT5B mutations in CD4+ large granular lymphocyte leukemia. The germline V gene has CDR1 ENHRY and CDR2 SYGVKD. This CDR3 has 15 residues. V lost 6 bases and J lost 2, with 15 bases in between. This table comes from immunoSEQ multiplex PCR, and its TCRdb copy is limited to in-frame clones, with some not included. The sample consists of 20,000 to 25,000 clones, about 79% of them appearing once. The table lists this clone with a count of one. This TCR derives from a human donor in good health. V usage is TRBV10-3 and J usage is TRBJ2-3; a weak D match, TRBD1 (6 bases). Source material: CD4+ T cells from blood buffy coats. CDR3: CAIREPGHNTDTQYF. The CDR3 DNA reads as TGTGCCATCAGGGAACCGGGACATAACACAGATACGCAGTATTTT.